This T cell receptor beta chain was obtained from a study of shared clonotypes between healthy human individuals. The CDR3 has 14 residues. Per germline, CDR1 SGHRS and CDR2 YFSETQ. This table comes from immunoSEQ multiplex PCR, and its TCRdb copy is limited to in-frame clones, with some not included. The sample lists 400,000 to 600,000 clones; 90% to 97% were seen once. CD4+ cells were split into CD45RA+ naive and CD45RA-negative memory subsets. Input material: naive CD4+ T cells sorted from blood. Sample subset: CD45RA+ positively selected. The clonotype comes from a woman aged 25-40 years in good health. The chain joins TRBV5-1 to TRBJ2-5; TRBD2 might be the D (5 bases). The better agreement between TRBJ2-7 and the DNA end casts doubt on the J call. The CDR3 loop reads CASSLLNGKGEQYF. The CDR3 DNA follows: TGCGCCAGCAGCTTGCTTAACGGGAAAGGCGAGCAGTACTTC.